What follows describes a single TCR beta chain. Antigen specificity is unknown. The table came from immunoSEQ multiplex PCR; TCRdb's copy has only in-frame clones and leaves some out. The table includes hundreds of thousands of clones, roughly 90% detected once. Treatment reported: 19 received Ad26.COV2.S at low or high dose, single or two shots; several received placebo; per-sample allocation not given. At day 63 after the first vaccine or placebo injection, samples were drawn. Ad26.COV2.S expressed prefusion-stabilized spike from the original Wuhan strain. This sample is drawn from a study of Ad26.COV2.S vaccination and SARS-CoV-2 variants. Study at large: Dosing was one shot or two shots 56 days apart.

Germline V lookup: CDR1 MNHEY, CDR2 SMNVEV (reference sequence). The CDR3 is made up of 20 amino acids. Unmatched junction bases numbered 9, after V lost 2 bases and J lost 0 bases. Overall study results and limits: A substantial breadth of spike-specific CD8+ and CD4+ T cell responses after vaccination has been reported.

This specimen was peripheral blood, taken in a trial of Ad26.COV2.S vaccine versus placebo. The TCR comes from a person aged 18-60 years who received the Ad26.COV2.S COVID-19 vaccine or a placebo. The chain recombines TRBV27 with TRBJ2-1; 14 nucleotides agree with TRBD2. CDR3 sequence reads: CASSLPRLAGGPSSYNEQFF. The DNA for the CDR3 is TGTGCCAGCAGTTTACCCAGACTAGCGGGAGGGCCTAGCTCCTACAATGAGCAGTTCTTC.